The 22 T cell receptor beta chains reported below all come from one sample, sequenced in a study of response to subunit inactivated influenza vaccine. TCRdb itself ran the RT-PCR reads through MiXCR, one entry per CDR3 protein. Among approximately 500,000 distinct CDR3 sequences listed, 12% to 15% were seen once. Sample: PBMCs from blood, taken roughly 12 days after vaccination. These receptors were obtained from a man aged 45-60 years who received an inactivated influenza vaccine.

The chain uses TRBV5-1 and TRBJ2-7, with TRBD1 matching over 11 bases. Trimming at V came to 4 bases and at J to 5 bases, leaving 8 bases not matched to a gene. This CDR3 has 15 residues. Germline-derived CDR1 and CDR2 are SGHRS and YFSETQ. The CDR3 sequence is CASSRGDRGTHEQYF. The CDR3 nucleotides read TGCGCCAGCAGCCGAGGGGACAGGGGGACACACGAGCAGTACTTC.

The V call is TRBV2, the J call TRBJ2-7; 9 bases align to TRBD1. Germline loops: CDR1 SNHLY, CDR2 FYNNEI. V was clipped by 3 bases and J by 2 bases; unmatched bases: 2. This CDR3 is built from 14 residues. The CDR3 DNA reads TGTGCCAGCAGTGAGGGACAGGGAACCTACGAGCAGTACTTC. Amino acids: CASSEGQGTYEQYF.

This clonotype was seen repeatedly, ten times or more. The rearrangement uses TRBV29-1 and TRBJ1-1, with 7 bases fitting TRBD1. This CDR3 has 14 amino acids. Germline V gene data show CDR1 as SQVTM and CDR2 as ANQGSEA. V dropped 6 bases and J dropped 5; count of bases not matched to a gene: 12. This CDR3 reads CSVRPTGQYTEAFF. CDR3 coding DNA: TGCAGCGTGAGACCGACAGGGCAGTATACTGAAGCTTTCTTT.

This clonotype was counted between two and nine times. The V call is TRBV4-3, the J call TRBJ1-2; 9 positions match TRBD1. The CDR3 length is 15 residues. Germline V gene data show CDR1 as LGHNA and CDR2 as YSLEER. Unmatched junction bases numbered 6, after V lost 0 bases and J lost 7 bases. CDR3 loop: CASSQDNLDRGGYTF. CDR3 bases: TGCGCCAGCAGCCAAGATAACCTGGACAGGGGTGGCTACACCTTC.

This clonotype was seen a few times. The chain joins TRBV9 to TRBJ2-3; TRBD2 agrees at 7 bases. The trim removed 3 bases at V and 4 bases at J, leaving 14 bases unmatched. The CDR3 has 17 amino acids. The germline V gene has CDR1 SGDLS and CDR2 YYNGEE. This CDR3 reads CASSANLGGSTSDTQYF. CDR3 DNA sequence: TGTGCCAGCAGCGCCAACCTGGGCGGGAGTACCTCAGATACGCAGTATTTT.

The chain uses TRBV5-6 and TRBJ2-1; maybe TRBD1 (5 bases). V was trimmed by 0 bases and J by 3 bases, leaving 10 bases between them. CDR1 and CDR2 from the germline V gene are SGHDT and YYEEEE. The CDR3 has 15 residues. The CDR3 here is CASSLEPGRYNEQFF. CDR3 in DNA: TGTGCCAGCAGCTTGGAACCAGGGCGCTACAATGAGCAGTTCTTC.

This clonotype was recorded at least ten times. The V call is TRBV27, the J call TRBJ2-7; 7 nucleotides agree with TRBD1. The CDR3 covers 12 residues. Trimming at V came to 4 bases and at J to 5 bases, leaving 2 bases not matched to a gene. Germline V gene sequence: CDR1 MNHEY, CDR2 SMNVEV (reference sequence). The CDR3 loop reads CASSSTGNEQYF. CDR3 DNA sequence: TGTGCCAGCAGTTCGACAGGGAACGAGCAGTACTTC.

This chain connects TRBV6-2 or TRBV6-3 to TRBJ1-5; D is uncertain. Per the germline V gene, CDR1 is MNHEY and CDR2 is SVGEGT. The CDR3 totals 13 residues. Trimming pared 2 bases from V and 4 bases from J, leaving 6 bases between. CDR3 residues: CASSYRENQPQHF. The CDR3 DNA reads TGTGCCAGCAGTTACAGAGAAAATCAGCCCCAGCATTTT.

This clonotype occurred a few times. The chain is built from TRBV20-1 and TRBJ1-2; D is unclear. V lost 4 bases, J lost 8 bases, and 8 bases lay in between. From germline, CDR1 is DFQATT and CDR2 SNEGSKA (reference sequence). This CDR3 is built from 10 residues. The CDR3 nucleotides read TGCAGTGCTAATGGGCAAGGCTACACCTTC. Residues: CSANGQGYTF.

This rearrangement joins TRBV6-5 to TRBJ2-5; 7 positions agree with TRBD2. The junction had 7 bases not matched to a gene; V was cut back by 3 bases and J by 3 bases. CDR1 MNHEY and CDR2 SVGAGI come from the germline V gene. CDR3 length: 15 residues. CDR3: CASSYGGRGEETQYF. For the CDR3, the DNA is TGTGCCAGCAGTTATGGGGGACGGGGGGAAGAGACCCAGTACTTC.

The chain has TRBV11-1 and TRBJ2-5; 8 bases agree with TRBD2. V lost 5 bases to trimming and J lost 2 bases; unmatched junction nucleotides: 16. This CDR3 has 18 residues. Germline CDR1 reads SGHAT; CDR2 reads FQDESV (reference sequence). CDR3 in DNA: TGTGCCAGCAGCCCTCCCCCCCGGGGGGGCCTTTTTCAAGAGACCCAGTACTTC. Residues: CASSPPPRGGLFQETQYF.

This chain connects TRBV6-5 to TRBJ2-7, with 9 bases aligning to TRBD2. CDR3 size: 14 residues. Germline V gene sequence: CDR1 MNHEY, CDR2 SVGAGI. V lost 2 bases to trimming and J lost 3 bases; unmatched junction nucleotides: 2. The CDR3 here is CASSYGGRDYEQYF. CDR3 DNA: TGTGCCAGCAGTTACGGCGGGAGGGACTACGAGCAGTACTTC.

There are a few counts of this clonotype. This chain connects TRBV18 to TRBJ2-7, with 7 bases lining up with TRBD2. Germline V gene sequence: CDR1 KGHSH, CDR2 LQKENI. Trimming cost V 0 bases and J 6 bases; bases outside gene matches: 8. The CDR3 spans 15 residues. CDR3 region: CASSPPGGSRAEQYF. CDR3 nucleotides: TGTGCCAGCTCACCACCTGGCGGGAGTCGGGCCGAGCAGTACTTC.

The rearrangement links TRBV4-3 to TRBJ1-1, with TRBD1 as a possible D gene (5 bases). The CDR3 covers 14 residues. Germline V CDR1 and CDR2: LGHNA, YSLEER. V gave up 4 bases and J gave up 1 base, with 10 bases separating them. The CDR3 bases are TGCGCCAGCAGCCCGGGACGTAGGAACACTGAAGCTTTCTTT. Translated: CASSPGRRNTEAFF.

The chain carries TRBV20-1 and TRBJ2-3; 10 bases align to TRBD2. V was clipped by 3 bases and J by 7 bases; unmatched bases: 10. Per germline, CDR1 DFQATT and CDR2 SNEGSKA (reference sequence). The CDR3 runs 15 residues. CDR3 protein: CSASNKAGGPNTQYF. The DNA of the CDR3 is TGCAGTGCTAGTAATAAAGCGGGAGGGCCAAATACGCAGTATTTT.

The chain links TRBV10-3 to TRBJ2-1; possibly TRBD2 for D (6 bases). The CDR3 has 12 residues. The V gene lost 7 bases and the J gene lost 8 bases, with 12 bases spanning the gap. Per the germline V gene, CDR1 is ENHRY and CDR2 is SYGVKD. The CDR3 region is CAIKGGMDEQFF. CDR3 nucleotide sequence: TGTGCCATCAAGGGCGGGATGGATGAGCAGTTCTTC.

The chain employs TRBV5-1 and TRBJ1-1; D perhaps matches TRBD1 (5 bases). Deletions cut 4 bases from V and 2 bases from J, with 15 bases between. Per germline, CDR1 SGHRS and CDR2 YFSETQ. This CDR3 is built from 15 residues. DNA for the CDR3: TGCGCCAGCAGCCCGTTGGGACGGTCTAACACTGAAGCTTTCTTT. It encodes CASSPLGRSNTEAFF. Combining the CDR3 with reference TRBV5-1 and TRBJ1-1 gives the whole variable domain KAGVTQTPRYLIKTRGQQVTLSCSPISGHRSVSWYQQTPGQGLQFLFEYFSETQRNKGNFPGRFSGRQFSNSRSEMNVSTLELGDSALYLCASSPLGRSNTEAFFGQGTRLTVV.

This clonotype was detected only a few times. V and J are TRBV5-1 and TRBJ1-6; D may be TRBD1 (5 bases). CDR3 size: 16 residues. The germline V and J ends were trimmed by 6 bases and 9 bases, with 22 bases remaining between them. Germline loops: CDR1 SGHRS, CDR2 YFSETQ. The CDR3 DNA reads as TGCGCCAGCACCACAGACGGGGGGATTTCGACTTCACCCCTCCACTTT. The encoded protein is CASTTDGGISTSPLHF.

This clonotype was seen more than once but under ten times. The chain joins TRBV20-1 to TRBJ2-2; a weak D match, TRBD2 (6 bases). The CDR3 contains 16 residues. The germline V and J ends were trimmed by 0 bases and 2 bases, with 13 bases remaining between them. Germline assignment: CDR1 DFQATT and CDR2 SNEGSKA (reference sequence). The CDR3 loop reads CSARDWIAVNTGELFF. CDR3 in DNA: TGCAGTGCTAGAGATTGGATAGCGGTAAACACCGGGGAGCTGTTTTTT.

This clonotype was counted only a few times. The rearrangement joins TRBV28 to TRBJ2-1; D is perhaps TRBD1 or TRBD2 (5 bases each). The length of the CDR3 is 15 residues. Deletions cut 6 bases from V and 4 bases from J, with 16 bases between. CDR1 and CDR2 from the germline V gene are MDHEN and SYDVKM. CDR3 sequence reads: CASRITPGGYNEQFF. In nucleotides, the CDR3 is TGTGCCAGCAGAATCACCCCTGGGGGATACAATGAGCAGTTCTTC.

This clonotype was observed many times. The chain employs TRBV10-3 and TRBJ2-3, with 7 bases aligning to TRBD2. The length of the CDR3 is 18 residues. Germline V gives CDR1 ENHRY, CDR2 SYGVKD. V shed 2 bases, J shed 0 bases, and the junction held 11 bases outside the gene matches. This chain's CDR3 is CAISETEGLAESTDTQYF. The CDR3 DNA follows: TGTGCCATCAGTGAGACAGAGGGCCTAGCGGAAAGCACAGATACGCAGTATTTT.

A few counts support this clonotype. This chain uses TRBV7-2 with TRBJ1-4; D is uncertain. The CDR3 loop spans 15 amino acids. Germline values: CDR1 SGHTA, CDR2 FQGNSA. The ends were cut back, 1 base at V and 8 bases at J, with 14 bases in the middle. CDR3 amino acids: CASSLGGVSREKLFF. The CDR3 DNA reads as TGTGCCAGCAGCTTAGGGGGTGTGTCTCGAGAAAAACTGTTTTTT.